A selection of T cell receptor beta chains follows, all from one sample in a study of shared clonotypes between healthy human individuals. The method was immunoSEQ multiplex PCR; TCRdb's version includes in-frame clones alone and lacks a portion of them. This sample yields some 2.4 million clones, of which over 85% are seen a single time; approximately 0.35% belongs to the top ten. Sequenced sample: naive CD4+ T cells from PBMCs. The receptors derive from a man between 18 and 35 years old in good health. Some clones in this sample may be carry-over from other donors' samples. Each CDR3 is given with its conserved first and last residue. D genes are given only for firm matches. Clone size is given for some rows only: seen once, a few or many times, or a class if the clone is expanded.

>.|TRBJ1-2|TRBV18|TRBD1|17
CASSQTRQGQTNYGYTF
TGTGCCAGCTCACAGACAAGACAGGGCCAGACTAACTATGGCTACACCTTC
>.|TRBJ2-7|TRBV20-1|.|11
CSASRGGEQYF
TGCAGTGCCAGCCGGGGCGGCGAGCAGTACTTC
>once|TRBJ2-7|TRBV7-3|TRBD2|13
CASQTSGSSEQYF
TGTGCCAGCCAGACTAGCGGGAGTTCCGAGCAGTACTTC
>.|TRBJ2-3|TRBV6-1|.|16
CASSEALGFGTDTQYF
TGTGCCAGCAGTGAAGCATTGGGTTTTGGAACAGATACGCAGTATTTT
>.|TRBJ1-2|TRBV25-1|.|14
CASSDRMRAYGYTF
TGTGCCAGCAGTGATCGCATGCGAGCCTATGGCTACACCTTC
>.|TRBJ2-7|TRBV6-5|.|13
CASRRVVTYEQYF
TGTGCCAGCCGACGGGTGGTAACCTACGAGCAGTACTTC
>.|TRBJ1-2|TRBV29-1|.|12
CSVEGTDYGYTF
TGCAGCGTTGAAGGGACAGACTATGGCTACACCTTC
>once|TRBJ1-2|TRBV13|.|14
CASSYRGGNYGYTF
TGTGCCAGCAGCTACCGCGGGGGGAACTATGGCTACACCTTC
>.|TRBJ1-5|TRBV5-8|.|12
CASSLGNQPQHF
TGTGCCAGCAGCCTAGGGAATCAGCCCCAGCATTTT
>.|TRBJ1-3|TRBV9|.|13
CASQRDGGDTIHF
TGTGCCAGCCAAAGGGACGGTGGAGACACCATACATTTT
>.|TRBJ2-7|TRBV9|TRBD1|14
CASSGYRGRGEQYF
TGTGCCAGCAGCGGCTACAGGGGGCGCGGCGAGCAGTACTTC
>.|TRBJ2-7|TRBV1|.|17
CTSSHGLAANGSYEQYF
TGCACCAGCAGCCACGGACTAGCGGCCAATGGGTCCTACGAGCAGTACTTC
>.|TRBJ2-2|TRBV27|TRBD2|15
CASIGPAGLTGELFF
TGTGCCAGCATCGGTCCAGCGGGACTCACCGGGGAGCTGTTTTTT
>.|TRBJ1-1|TRBV9|.|14
CASSRDTTNTEAFF
TGTGCCAGCAGCCGGGACACTACAAACACTGAAGCTTTCTTT
>.|TRBJ2-7|TRBV5-1|.|14
CASRLAGISYEQYF
TGCGCCAGCAGGCTGGCAGGGATTTCCTACGAGCAGTACTTC
>.|TRBJ2-4|TRBV6-5|.|13
CASGTAAKNIQYF
TGTGCCAGCGGAACTGCAGCCAAAAACATTCAGTACTTC
>.|TRBJ2-5|TRBV19|.|15
CASSIAQTPRETQYF
TGTGCCAGTAGTATAGCCCAGACCCCGCGGGAGACCCAGTACTTC
>.|TRBJ1-2|TRBV6-1|.|15
CASSEGGAGNYGYTF
TGTGCCAGCAGTGAGGGAGGGGCAGGGAATTATGGCTACACCTTC
>.|TRBJ1-1|TRBV27|TRBD1|15
CASSLLARGDTEAFF
TGTGCCAGCAGTTTATTGGCCAGGGGGGACACTGAAGCTTTCTTT
>.|TRBJ2-7|TRBV11-2|TRBD2|15
CASGGLAGSTYEQYF
TGTGCCAGCGGGGGACTAGCGGGGTCGACCTACGAGCAGTACTTC
>.|TRBJ1-4|TRBV4-2|.|16
CASSQEPGAGSEKLFF
TGTGCCAGCAGCCAAGAACCAGGCGCGGGCAGTGAAAAACTGTTTTTT
>.|TRBJ1-5|TRBV30|.|13
CAWGYRVDQPQHF
TGTGCCTGGGGATACAGGGTTGATCAGCCCCAGCATTTT